The source of this T cell receptor beta chain is a study of CD8 T cells in ankylosing spondylitis. Findings and limits, study-wide: Blood of patients with ankylosing spondylitis appeared to be characterized by a TCR beta motif of several highly homologous variants. Reportedly, disease-linked clones are significantly enriched in ankylosing spondylitis patients' matched synovial fluid.

Per the germline V gene, CDR1 is MNHEY and CDR2 is SVGEGT. Unmatched junction bases numbered 8, after V lost 5 bases and J lost 3 bases. This CDR3 contains 15 residues. Quantitative 5'-RACE with molecular barcodes was used to make the TCR beta libraries. TCRdb independently ran MiXCR on the 5' RACE reads; one entry per CDR3 protein. The sample holds under 300,000 distinct CDR3 sequences, about 9.1% seen once. This clonotype was detected ten times or more. The antigen is undetermined. Sequencing input: blood, either unsorted or a sorted T cell fraction (not recorded which). This sequence originates from a male donor with ankylosing spondylitis or in good health (not recorded which). The rearrangement uses TRBV6-2 or TRBV6-3 and TRBJ2-7; TRBD1 matches at 9 bases. CDR3 sequence (DNA): TGTGCCAGCAGTCCCCCCGGACAGGGGAACTACGAGCAGTACTTC. Translating gives CASSPPGQGNYEQYF.